This TCR beta chain was documented in a study of T cells in Graves' hyperthyroidism and ophthalmopathy. Study information: The authors collected peripheral blood at initial diagnosis, before any treatment.

Remarks on this clonotype: Antigen: not known.

Each diagnosis was grounded in clinical symptoms, serum thyroxine and TRAb, thyroid ultrasound, and orbital computed tomography. Germline V lookup: CDR1 MNHNS, CDR2 SASEGT. The CDR3 extends over 15 amino acids. Unmatched junction bases numbered 12, after V lost 6 bases and J lost 5 bases. TCR beta CDR3 sequences were amplified from RNA transcripts. Using the HTBI primer set, a first-round RT-PCR was run on the TCR CDR3. TCRdb passed the multiplex PCR reads through MiXCR, listing each CDR3 protein once. The table shows about 300,000 distinct CDR3 sequences, with roughly a fifth occurring only once. Whole-study results and caveats: The blood repertoire included most of the expanded thyroid clonotypes above 0.001.

The V and J genes are TRBV6-1 and TRBJ1-2, with 7 nucleotides matching TRBD1. The specimen was blood. The sequence was obtained from a man aged 50-60 years with Graves' ophthalmopathy. The CDR3 DNA sequence: TGTGCCAGCAGAACGCGGGACAGCGCCTTATATGGCTACACCTTC. This gives the protein CASRTRDSALYGYTF.